The next 12 T cell receptor beta chains were all read from a single sample in a study of blood T cell repertoires in COVID-19. The repertoire was sequenced with immunoSEQ multiplex PCR; TCRdb's copy has only in-frame clones and lacks some. The data hold 250,000 to 300,000 clones, with 81% observed a single time. Sequences were obtained from peripheral blood. The origin of the receptors is an older woman with active or convalescent COVID-19.

The V and J genes are TRBV20-1 and TRBJ2-1; 8 bases fit TRBD2. CDR3 length: 16 amino acids. From germline, CDR1 is DFQATT and CDR2 SNEGSKA (reference sequence). Trimming at V came to 6 bases and at J to 0 bases, leaving 10 bases not matched to a gene. This chain's CDR3 is CSASSGVFSSYNEQFF. CDR3 DNA sequence: TGCAGTGCGAGTAGCGGGGTTTTCAGCTCCTACAATGAGCAGTTCTTC.

This sequence joins TRBV4-3 and TRBJ2-1; D call uncertain. V lost 0 bases to trimming and J lost 3 bases, with 6 bases between them. Germline V gene sequence: CDR1 LGHNA, CDR2 YSLEER. This CDR3 is 14 amino acids long. The CDR3: CASSQEVSYNEQFF. The CDR3 region has the DNA TGCGCCAGCAGCCAAGAGGTCAGCTACAATGAGCAGTTCTTC.

This clone was seen a single time. The V and J genes are TRBV28 and TRBJ2-7; TRBD1 matches 8 bases. Germline V lookup: CDR1 MDHEN, CDR2 SYDVKM. This CDR3 spans 15 amino acids. V lost 4 bases, J lost 3 bases, and 8 bases stayed unmatched. The CDR3 reads CASSSLGQGGYEQYF. CDR3 in DNA: TGTGCCAGCAGTTCCCTCGGACAGGGAGGCTACGAGCAGTACTTC.

The V and J genes are TRBV11-2 and TRBJ1-2; 8 nucleotides match TRBD1. This CDR3 region has 13 residues. The V segment lost 5 bases and the J segment 8 bases; nucleotides outside the gene matches: 7. The germline V gene has CDR1 SGHAT and CDR2 FQNNGV. CDR3 nucleotide sequence: TGTGCCAGCAGCGGGCCGACAGGGGTGGGCTACACCTTC. It is translated as CASSGPTGVGYTF.

The sample holds one count of this clone. The chain combines TRBV19 with TRBJ2-7, with 8 positions matching TRBD1. The CDR3 is 11 amino acids. V lost 6 bases, J lost 5 bases, and 0 bases stayed unmatched. Germline CDR1 is LNHDA and CDR2 is SQIVND (reference sequence). CDR3 in amino acids: CASRTGDEQYF. The CDR3 DNA follows: TGTGCCAGTAGGACAGGGGACGAGCAGTACTTC.

This clone was found a few times. This sequence joins TRBV7-2 and TRBJ2-3, with TRBD2 matching over 15 bases. V lost 3 bases, J lost 1 base, and 2 bases stayed unmatched. CDR3 length equals 17 residues. CDR1 and CDR2 from the germline V gene are SGHTA and FQGNSA. CDR3: CASSFGLAGGGTDTQYF. The CDR3 DNA reads as TGTGCCAGCAGCTTTGGACTAGCGGGGGGGGGCACAGATACGCAGTATTTT.

The rearrangement joins TRBV9 to TRBJ1-2, with a weak D call TRBD1 (6 bases). The CDR3 is 15 residues long. Trimming shortened V by 3 bases and J by 5 bases, and 17 bases separated the two germline ends. CDR1 SGDLS and CDR2 YYNGEE come from the germline V gene. CDR3 in amino acids: CASSGPRTVAYGYTF. DNA of the CDR3: TGTGCCAGCAGCGGCCCTAGGACAGTCGCTTATGGCTACACCTTC.

This chain joins TRBV25-1 and TRBJ2-5; weak D call: TRBD1 (6 bases). The V end lost 8 bases, the J end lost 4 bases, and 11 bases lay between the germline ends. The CDR3 length is 12 residues. Germline values: CDR1 MGHDK, CDR2 SYGVNS. The CDR3 region is CASWGPVETQYF. CDR3 sequence (DNA): TGTGCCAGCTGGGGGCCAGTAGAGACCCAGTACTTC.

J is TRBJ1-1 and V is TRBV14; maybe TRBD1 (5 bases). The CDR3 is 21 residues long. Germline loops: CDR1 SGHDN, CDR2 FVKESK. The V end was cut by 0 bases, the J end by 0 bases, with 26 bases between. The CDR3 sequence: CASSQEVFMLGASSLNTEAFF. DNA for the CDR3: TGTGCCAGCAGCCAAGAAGTGTTTATGTTAGGGGCTTCTTCTTTGAACACTGAAGCTTTCTTT.

The genes are TRBV3-1 (or the pseudogene TRBV3-2) and TRBJ2-2, with 11 positions matching TRBD2. Germline assignment: CDR1 LGHDT and CDR2 YNNKEL (reference sequence). Trimming cost V 5 bases and J 6 bases; bases outside gene matches: 11. This CDR3 is built from 17 residues. The CDR3 nucleotides read TGTGCCAGCAGCTTTAGCGGGGGGGCCGGTGTGGCCGGGGAGCTGTTTTTT. It translates to CASSFSGGAGVAGELFF.

V is TRBV7-9 and J is TRBJ2-3, with 8 nucleotides matching TRBD2. Germline-derived CDR1 and CDR2 are SEHNR and FQNEAQ (reference sequence). The length of the CDR3 is 16 residues. V lost 1 base, J lost 5 bases, and 8 bases stayed unmatched. The CDR3 is CASSLGSAGGRDTQYF. The DNA for the CDR3 is TGTGCCAGCAGCTTAGGGTCGGCGGGGGGCCGAGATACGCAGTATTTT.

V and J are TRBV6-2 or TRBV6-3 and TRBJ2-3, with 15 bases fitting TRBD2. Trimming cost V 6 bases and J 0 bases; bases outside gene matches: 13. CDR3 length: 20 amino acids. Looked up from germline, CDR1 is MNHEY and CDR2 is SVGEGT. Written as DNA, the CDR3 is TGTGCCAGCAGCAGAACCCCGGGACTAGCGGGGGGAGCTAGCACAGATACGCAGTATTTT. Translating gives CASSRTPGLAGGASTDTQYF.